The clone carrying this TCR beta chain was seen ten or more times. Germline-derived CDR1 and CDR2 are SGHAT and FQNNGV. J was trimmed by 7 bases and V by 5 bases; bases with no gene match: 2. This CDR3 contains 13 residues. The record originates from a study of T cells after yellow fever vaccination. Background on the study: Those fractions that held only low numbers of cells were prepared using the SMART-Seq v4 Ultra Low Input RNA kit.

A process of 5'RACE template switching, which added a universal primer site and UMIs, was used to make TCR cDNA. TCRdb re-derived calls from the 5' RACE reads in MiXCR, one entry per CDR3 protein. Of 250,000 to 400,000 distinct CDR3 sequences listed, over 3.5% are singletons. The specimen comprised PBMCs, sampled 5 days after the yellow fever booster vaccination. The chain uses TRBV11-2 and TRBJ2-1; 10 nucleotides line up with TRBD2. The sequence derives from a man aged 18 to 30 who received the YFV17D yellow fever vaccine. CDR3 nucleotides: TGTGCCAGCAGCACTAGCGGGGAGAATGAGCAGTTCTTC. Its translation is CASSTSGENEQFF.